These 13 T cell receptor beta chains came from one sample sequenced in a study of technical replicates of blood from a handful of donors. Some clones are missing from TCRdb's copy, which holds only in-frame ones; the method was immunoSEQ multiplex PCR. Of 70,000 to 95,000 clones in the sample, more than 85% were seen once. The sequencing input was T cells isolated from PBMCs. These receptors all stem from a human donor in good health.

The V call is TRBV11-2, the J call TRBJ2-7, with D perhaps TRBD2 (5 bases). V shed 6 bases and J shed 3 bases, with 21 bases lying between them. From germline, CDR1 is SGHAT and CDR2 FQNNGV. This CDR3 is built from 16 residues. Here the CDR3 reads CASRSTRETRRYEQYF. Written as DNA, the CDR3 is TGTGCCAGCAGATCCACGAGGGAGACCCGCCGCTACGAGCAGTACTTC. The full variable domain, completed using reference TRBV11-2 and TRBJ2-7, is EAGVAQSPRYKIIEKRQSVAFWCNPISGHATLYWYQQILGQGPKLLIQFQNNGVVDDSQLPKDRFSAERLKGVDSTLKIQPAKLEDSAVYLCASRSTRETRRYEQYFGPGTRLTVT.

The V gene is TRBV5-6, the J gene TRBJ2-4; 8 bases are shared with TRBD2. Germline V CDR1 and CDR2: SGHDT, YYEEEE. The CDR3 sequence is 12 residues long. The ends lost 5 bases at V and 6 bases at J; junction bases unmatched: 1. DNA for the CDR3: TGTGCCAGCAGTCGGGGGGGAAACATTCAGTACTTC. Residues: CASSRGGNIQYF.

V is TRBV6-6 and J is TRBJ1-3, with D possibly matching TRBD1 (6 bases). Germline CDR1 MNHNY, CDR2 SVGAGI (reference sequence). The CDR3 length is 12 residues. Trimming stripped 10 bases from V and 7 bases from J, with 14 bases between. The CDR3 DNA reads as TGTGCCACCACAGGGATAGAGAACACCATATATTTT. Protein: CATTGIENTIYF.

The chain carries TRBV12-5 and TRBJ2-7; D not certain. Trimming took 0 bases from V and 5 from J, leaving 17 bases between them. Germline CDR1 LGHNT, CDR2 FRNRAP. CDR3 length equals 16 residues. The CDR3 nucleotides are TGTGCTAGTGGTTTGGTATTGCGAGGTTATGGCGACGAGCAGTACTTC. Translation: CASGLVLRGYGDEQYF. The full variable domain, rest sourced from reference TRBV12-5 and TRBJ2-7, is DARVTQTPRHKVTEMGQEVTMRCQPILGHNTVFWYRQTMMQGLELLAYFRNRAPLDDSGMPKDRFSAEMPDATLATLKIQPSEPRDSAVYFCASGLVLRGYGDEQYFGPGTRLTVT.

This chain joins TRBV15 and TRBJ2-3; TRBD1 matches 7 bases. Germline assignment: CDR1 LNHNV and CDR2 YYDKDF (reference sequence). V shed 4 bases and J 6 bases; nucleotides not matched to a gene: 10. The CDR3 covers 15 residues. The CDR3 reads CATSKKRGPGDTQYF. DNA of the CDR3: TGTGCCACCAGCAAAAAGAGGGGGCCTGGGGATACGCAGTATTTT.

The CDR3 loop reads CASSIGTSGSWDEQFF. CDR3 coding DNA: TGCGCCAGCAGCATCGGGACTAGCGGGAGTTGGGATGAGCAGTTCTTC. The chain carries TRBV5-1 and TRBJ2-1; 14 positions match TRBD2. The CDR3 runs 16 residues. The V gene end was trimmed by 4 bases and the J gene end by 8 bases; junction bases not matched to a gene: 8. Germline loops: CDR1 SGHRS, CDR2 YFSETQ.

The chain recombines TRBV7-2 with TRBJ2-7; maybe TRBD2 (5 bases). The CDR3 sequence is 13 residues long. Trimming cost V 4 bases and J 3 bases, with 10 bases left between them. Germline V gene sequence: CDR1 SGHTA, CDR2 FQGNSA. CDR3 in amino acids: CASSSEDFYEQYF. The CDR3 coding sequence is TGTGCCAGCAGCTCCGAGGACTTCTACGAGCAGTACTTC. The whole variable domain, remainder taken from reference TRBV7-2 and TRBJ2-7, is GAGVSQSPSNKVTEKGKDVELRCDPISGHTALYWYRQSLGQGLEFLIYFQGNSAPDKSGLPSDRFSAERTGGSVSTLTIQRTQQEDSAVYLCASSSEDFYEQYFGPGTRLTVT.

The chain couples TRBV11-2 to TRBJ1-1; D not certain. The ends were cut back, 5 bases at V and 5 bases at J, with 24 bases in the middle. The V gene's germline CDR1 is SGHAT and CDR2 FQNNGV. CDR3 length: 17 amino acids. For the CDR3, the DNA is TGTGCCAGCAGCCACCAAAGGCGGTTACGCGGGAAGACTGAAGCTTTCTTT. Translation: CASSHQRRLRGKTEAFF.

The chain carries TRBV29-1 and TRBJ2-2, with a tentative D call TRBD2 (5 bases). V was shortened by 6 bases and J by 0 bases, with 8 bases between the two germline ends. Per germline, CDR1 SQVTM and CDR2 ANQGSEA. There are 13 residues in the CDR3. DNA of the CDR3: TGCAGCGTCAGGACTGCGAACACCGGGGAGCTGTTTTTT. Translation gives CSVRTANTGELFF.

J is TRBJ1-2 and V is TRBV4-1, with 9 bases identical to TRBD1. CDR3 length: 17 amino acids. The V gene end was trimmed by 3 bases and the J gene end by 1 base; junction bases not matched to a gene: 9. Germline-derived CDR1 and CDR2 are MGHRA and YSYEKL. CDR3 coding DNA: TGCGCCAGCAGCCAGGACAACAGGGGGCGGTTTAACTATGGCTACACCTTC. Translated, it gives CASSQDNRGRFNYGYTF.

The chain carries TRBV14 and TRBJ2-7; 7 bases line up with TRBD2. CDR3 length equals 14 residues. V lost 1 base to trimming and J lost 5 bases; unmatched junction nucleotides: 5. The germline V gene has CDR1 SGHDN and CDR2 FVKESK. CDR3 region: CASSQVYGGNEQYF. CDR3 DNA: TGTGCCAGCAGCCAAGTTTACGGGGGGAACGAGCAGTACTTC.

J is TRBJ1-1 and V is TRBV4-2, with 8 positions matching TRBD1. Germline CDR1 reads LGHNA; CDR2 reads YNFKEQ. This CDR3 contains 15 residues. The ends lost 4 bases at V and 4 bases at J; junction bases unmatched: 8. This CDR3 is CASSPPTGQGTEAFF. Here the CDR3 DNA reads TGTGCCAGCAGCCCACCCACTGGACAGGGCACTGAAGCTTTCTTT.

This clone was seen a single time. The chain joins TRBV9 to TRBJ2-7; TRBD1 matches at 7 bases. The trim removed 0 bases at V and 5 bases at J, leaving 8 bases unmatched. This CDR3 contains 15 residues. Looked up from germline, CDR1 is SGDLS and CDR2 is YYNGEE. The CDR3 nucleotides read TGTGCCAGCAGCGTAGAAACAGGGGAGATGGACGAGCAGTACTTC. It codes for CASSVETGEMDEQYF. Combining the CDR3 with reference TRBV9 and TRBJ2-7 gives the whole variable domain DSGVTQTPKHLITATGQRVTLRCSPRSGDLSVYWYQQSLDQGLQFLIQYYNGEERAKGNILERFSAQQFPDLHSELNLSSLELGDSALYFCASSVETGEMDEQYFGPGTRLTVT.